This record covers a single T cell receptor (beta chain). This sample was included in a study of blood T cell repertoires in COVID-19. Study processing details: Estimation of nucleated cell counts relied on the amplification of reference gene primers. The assay was immunoSEQ multiplex PCR, and TCRdb's table has in-frame clones only and misses some. V and J calls and clone size are copied from that table; D and trimming were computed from the DNA. Among over 150,000 clones, more than 60% were seen once, and the ten largest hold about 7.8%. V shed 4 bases and J 4 bases; nucleotides not matched to a gene: 7. CDR1 and CDR2 from the germline V gene are MNHNS and SASEGT. The CDR3 has 16 amino acids.

Material for sequencing was peripheral blood. The chain is built from TRBV6-1 and TRBJ2-2; 9 bases fit TRBD1. The clonotype originates from a man in his sixties with acute or convalescent COVID-19. CDR3 nucleotides: TGTGCCAGCAGTGGGGACAGGGTCGTAATCACCGGGGAGCTGTTTTTT. As protein: CASSGDRVVITGELFF.